This T cell receptor beta chain emerged from a study of T-cell reconstitution after alpha-beta-depleted transplantation in children. The library targeted TCRbeta and was prepared with unique molecular identifiers. From the PCR reads, TCRdb called clonotypes with MiXCR, one entry per CDR3 protein. The sample lists nearly 350,000 distinct CDR3 sequences, around 15% occurring once. The germline CDR1 and CDR2 sequences are SGDLS and YYNGEE. The length of the CDR3 is 14 residues. Trimming at V came to 0 bases and at J to 4 bases, leaving 4 bases not matched to a gene. As regards this clonotype: The antigen is undetermined.

Study results and limitations: Reported findings indicate that, about two months after transplant, alpha-beta T cells came from several hundred expanded clones, which were derived from non-depleted graft cells.

The receptor was derived from a male patient aged 2 to 10 who had a stem cell transplant for acute lymphoblastic leukemia, so the T cells may come from the graft donor. This specimen was PBMCs, mostly from graft donor cells, taken 360 days after TCRalphabeta/CD19-depleted stem cell transplant. V gene TRBV9 combines with J gene TRBJ2-7; TRBD1 matches at 7 bases. CDR3 coding DNA: TGTGCCAGCAGCGTAGGGGACAGAAAGTACGAGCAGTACTTC. Protein product: CASSVGDRKYEQYF.